This is a list of T cell receptor beta chains from one sample in a study of blood T cell repertoires in COVID-19. The table came from immunoSEQ multiplex PCR; TCRdb's copy has only in-frame clones and leaves some out. Among 170,000 or so clones, about 87% were seen once, and the ten largest hold less than 3.5%. Sequencing was done on a sample of peripheral blood. These receptors were taken from a man between 35 and 55 years old with active or convalescent COVID-19. Each CDR3 is given with its conserved first and last residue. The D gene is left open where the match is weak. Clone size is given for some rows only: seen once, a few or many times, or a class if the clone is expanded.

d_gene	j_gene	abundance	v_gene	CDR3aa	CDR3nt
.	TRBJ1-2	once	TRBV12-3/TRBV12-4	CASSFGGLNGYTF	TGTGCCAGCAGTTTTGGGGGCCTCAATGGCTACACCTTC
TRBD1	TRBJ1-1	few	TRBV5-6	CASSLAEDRRYTEAFF	TGTGCCAGCAGCTTGGCCGAGGACAGGCGATACACTGAAGCTTTCTTT
.	TRBJ1-2	once	TRBV4-3	CASSQDIGVYGYTF	TGCGCCAGCAGCCAAGACATCGGTGTATATGGCTACACCTTC
TRBD1	TRBJ1-2	.	TRBV5-1	CASSLGQGRGYTF	TGCGCCAGCAGCTTGGGACAGGGAAGAGGCTACACCTTC
.	TRBJ1-4	.	TRBV18	CASSPPAGANEKLFF	TGTGCCAGCTCACCACCGGCAGGGGCAAATGAAAAACTGTTTTTT
TRBD1	TRBJ1-2	.	TRBV7-3	CASSPGQGNYGYTF	TGTGCCAGCAGCCCCGGACAGGGGAACTATGGCTACACCTTC
.	TRBJ1-1	once	TRBV18	CASSPPAGVNTEAFF	TGTGCCAGCTCACCACCGGCAGGGGTGAACACTGAAGCTTTCTTT
.	TRBJ2-1	.	TRBV3-1/TRBV3-2	CASSHLADYNEQFF	TGTGCCAGCAGCCACTTAGCGGATTACAATGAGCAGTTCTTC
TRBD1	TRBJ1-5	once	TRBV2	CASSGQGRSNQPQHF	TGTGCCAGCAGTGGACAGGGGCGAAGCAATCAGCCCCAGCATTTT
.	TRBJ1-6	.	TRBV27	CASSSRPSDYNSPLHF	TGTGCCAGCAGTTCCCGACCGAGCGATTATAATTCACCCCTCCACTTT
.	TRBJ1-2	.	TRBV7-2	CASSMRTRGFYGYTF	TGTGCCAGCAGCATGCGGACACGAGGTTTCTATGGCTACACCTTC
.	TRBJ2-7	.	TRBV21-1	CASRDLGAGEQYF	TGTGCCAGCAGGGATTTGGGGGCCGGCGAGCAGTACTTC
.	TRBJ2-2	.	TRBV5-5	CASTDLGRANTGELFF	TGTGCCAGCACCGACCTGGGCAGGGCGAACACCGGGGAGCTGTTTTTT
.	TRBJ1-2	.	TRBV7-9	CASSLDSFYGYTF	TGTGCCAGCAGCCTAGACAGTTTCTATGGCTACACCTTC
.	TRBJ1-4	.	TRBV7-3	CASSFRDCATNEKLFF	TGTGCCAGCAGCTTCCGGGACTGTGCAACTAATGAAAAACTGTTTTTT
.	TRBJ1-5	.	TRBV12-3/TRBV12-4	CASSASPGAQHF	TGTGCCAGCAGCGCGTCACCGGGAGCCCAGCATTTT
.	TRBJ1-5	.	TRBV7-2	CASSLGQSNQPQHF	TGTGCCAGCAGCTTAGGACAGAGCAATCAGCCCCAGCATTTT
.	TRBJ1-1	.	TRBV19	CASSRRMNTEAFF	TGTGCCAGTAGTCGCAGGATGAACACTGAAGCTTTCTTT
.	TRBJ2-1	.	TRBV3-1/TRBV3-2	CASSQAAGFYNEQFF	TGTGCCAGCAGCCAAGCCGCGGGATTCTACAATGAGCAGTTCTTC
.	TRBJ1-2	.	TRBV18	CASSPGPKGYTF	TGTGCCAGCTCACCAGGGCCAAAAGGCTACACCTTC
.	TRBJ1-5	.	TRBV6-1	CASSESGHYSNQPQHF	TGTGCCAGCAGTGAAAGTGGACACTATAGCAATCAGCCCCAGCATTTT
TRBD1	TRBJ2-5	.	TRBV25-1	CASSDRGQGWETQYF	TGTGCCAGCAGTGATAGGGGACAGGGGTGGGAGACCCAGTACTTC
TRBD1	TRBJ1-4	once	TRBV3-1/TRBV3-2	CASSQVTGEKLFF	TGTGCCAGCAGCCAAGTGACAGGGGAAAAACTGTTTTTT
TRBD1	TRBJ2-7	.	TRBV2	CASSPRWGTGDYEQYF	TGTGCCAGCAGTCCTCGGTGGGGGACAGGGGACTACGAGCAGTACTTC
.	TRBJ1-1	.	TRBV30	CAWSARQTMNTEAFF	TGTGCCTGGAGTGCCAGGCAGACCATGAACACTGAAGCTTTCTTT
.	TRBJ1-2	.	TRBV14	CASSQGLGDSYGYTF	TGTGCCAGCAGCCAAGGGTTGGGAGACTCATATGGCTACACCTTC
.	TRBJ1-2	few	TRBV30	CAWRGASGTGYTF	TGTGCCTGGAGGGGGGCTAGTGGCACTGGCTACACCTTC
.	TRBJ1-3	.	TRBV4-1	CASSQDVRRSSGNTIYF	TGCGCCAGCAGCCAAGATGTACGACGGAGCTCTGGAAACACCATATATTTT
.	TRBJ2-7	once	TRBV5-5	CASSNRAGGLYEQYF	TGTGCCAGCAGCAATCGCGCCGGAGGGCTCTACGAGCAGTACTTC
TRBD1	TRBJ1-5	.	TRBV19	CASRDSDINQPQHF	TGTGCCAGCAGGGACAGCGACATCAATCAGCCCCAGCATTTT
.	TRBJ1-3	few	TRBV7-9	CASSPSWANTIYF	TGTGCCAGCAGCCCCTCTTGGGCAAACACCATATATTTT
.	TRBJ1-1	.	TRBV30	CAWISNGALRTEAFF	TGTGCCTGGATCTCTAACGGAGCCTTGCGGACTGAAGCTTTCTTT
TRBD2	TRBJ2-3	.	TRBV6-1	CASSEVGGLSDTQYF	TGTGCCAGCAGTGAAGTGGGAGGGCTTTCAGATACGCAGTATTTT
.	TRBJ1-5	.	TRBV4-1	CASSVGVAGNQPQHF	TGCGCCAGCAGCGTTGGCGTGGCAGGTAATCAGCCCCAGCATTTT
.	TRBJ2-4	once	TRBV7-2	CASSHRPQAKNIQYF	TGTGCCAGCAGCCACAGGCCCCAAGCCAAAAACATTCAGTACTTC
.	TRBJ1-3	.	TRBV18	CASSPTTGVGGNTIYF	TGTGCCAGCTCACCGACGACGGGGGTAGGAGGAAACACCATATATTTT
.	TRBJ1-1	.	TRBV19	CASMPWTRATEAFF	TGTGCCAGTATGCCCTGGACACGAGCCACTGAAGCTTTCTTT
TRBD2	TRBJ2-7	.	TRBV7-2	CASSWTSGSPYEQYF	TGTGCCAGCAGTTGGACTAGCGGCTCTCCCTACGAGCAGTACTTC
.	TRBJ1-1	.	TRBV6-5	CASSADSSLNTEAFF	TGTGCCAGCAGCGCCGACAGCTCCTTGAACACTGAAGCTTTCTTT
.	TRBJ2-4	.	TRBV6-5	CASSYSLSGWKNIQYF	TGTGCCAGCAGTTACTCGCTTAGCGGATGGAAAAACATTCAGTACTTC
TRBD1	TRBJ1-6	.	TRBV14	CASSHPGGYSPLHF	TGTGCCAGCAGCCATCCAGGGGGATATTCACCCCTCCACTTT
TRBD1	TRBJ2-1	.	TRBV4-1	CASSHGTAYNEQFF	TGCGCCAGCAGCCACGGGACAGCCTACAATGAGCAGTTCTTC
TRBD1	TRBJ2-3	.	TRBV27	CASSRPGTALTDTQYF	TGTGCCAGCAGTCGTCCCGGGACAGCCCTCACAGATACGCAGTATTTT
TRBD2	TRBJ2-1	.	TRBV14	CASSLGTSGGLVEQFF	TGTGCCAGCAGCCTCGGTACTAGCGGGGGTTTAGTTGAGCAGTTCTTC
TRBD2	TRBJ2-7	.	TRBV5-1	CASSLAGLAGGFSYEQYF	TGCGCCAGCAGCTTGGCCGGTTTAGCGGGGGGCTTCTCCTACGAGCAGTACTTC
TRBD2	TRBJ2-7	.	TRBV5-4	CASSSGGLAGARGYEQYF	TGTGCCAGCAGCTCGGGGGGACTAGCGGGGGCCCGAGGTTACGAGCAGTACTTC
TRBD1	TRBJ1-5	.	TRBV6-7	CASSLQGAQGQPQHF	TGTGCCAGCAGCCTGCAGGGGGCGCAGGGTCAGCCCCAGCATTTT
TRBD2	TRBJ2-1	.	TRBV30	CAWSVPAGGPWEQFF	TGTGCCTGGAGTGTCCCAGCGGGGGGGCCATGGGAGCAGTTCTTC
TRBD1	TRBJ2-1	.	TRBV4-1	CASSPTGGREQFF	TGCGCCAGCAGTCCCACAGGGGGCCGTGAGCAGTTCTTC
.	TRBJ2-3	few	TRBV7-9	CASSLSSTDTQYF	TGTGCCAGCAGCTTGTCTAGCACAGATACGCAGTATTTT
.	TRBJ2-1	.	TRBV7-3	CASSPPGDGNEQFF	TGTGCCAGCAGCCCACCGGGGGACGGAAATGAGCAGTTCTTC
TRBD1	TRBJ1-5	once	TRBV13	CASSLGTGGNQPQHF	TGTGCCAGCAGCTTGGGGACAGGGGGGAATCAGCCCCAGCATTTT
TRBD1	TRBJ1-4	.	TRBV5-8	CASSFRGPREKLFF	TGTGCCAGCAGCTTCAGGGGGCCGAGGGAAAAACTGTTTTTT
TRBD1	TRBJ1-2	.	TRBV7-9	CASSKQGSGYTF	TGTGCCAGCAGCAAACAGGGGAGCGGCTACACCTTC
.	TRBJ2-5	.	TRBV5-1	CASSLSSKRETQYF	TGCGCCAGCAGCTTGTCCTCCAAGCGGGAGACCCAGTACTTC
TRBD1	TRBJ1-2	many	TRBV5-1	CASSITGGVGGYTF	TGCGCCAGCAGCATTACAGGGGGCGTTGGCGGCTACACCTTC
.	TRBJ2-2	few	TRBV5-8	CASSLGRNTGELFF	TGTGCCAGCAGCTTGGGCAGAAACACCGGGGAGCTGTTTTTT
TRBD1	TRBJ2-2	.	TRBV7-9	CASSLVGVWGQDTGELFF	TGTGCCAGCAGCCTGGTTGGGGTGTGGGGACAGGACACCGGGGAGCTGTTTTTT